The sequence of this TCR beta chain was determined in a study of shared T cell receptors in the human thymus. Here immunoSEQ multiplex PCR was the method, and the copy in TCRdb shows in-frame clones only, minus some. The sample has about 660,000 clones; approximately 87% are singletons. Deletions cut 1 base from V and 1 base from J, with 10 bases between. The length of the CDR3 is 15 residues. Germline CDR1 reads SGHAT; CDR2 reads FQDESV (reference sequence). These data are also associated with another study on human thymus T cells.

This receptor was identified in a boy in the first two years of life with a congenital heart defect. The sample taken for sequencing was thymocytes. The chain joins TRBV11-1 to TRBJ1-1; tentatively, D is TRBD1 (5 bases). The CDR3 DNA is TGTGCCAGCAGCTTAGGTCGTAGGGGGAACACTGAAGCTTTCTTT. Translated, it gives CASSLGRRGNTEAFF.